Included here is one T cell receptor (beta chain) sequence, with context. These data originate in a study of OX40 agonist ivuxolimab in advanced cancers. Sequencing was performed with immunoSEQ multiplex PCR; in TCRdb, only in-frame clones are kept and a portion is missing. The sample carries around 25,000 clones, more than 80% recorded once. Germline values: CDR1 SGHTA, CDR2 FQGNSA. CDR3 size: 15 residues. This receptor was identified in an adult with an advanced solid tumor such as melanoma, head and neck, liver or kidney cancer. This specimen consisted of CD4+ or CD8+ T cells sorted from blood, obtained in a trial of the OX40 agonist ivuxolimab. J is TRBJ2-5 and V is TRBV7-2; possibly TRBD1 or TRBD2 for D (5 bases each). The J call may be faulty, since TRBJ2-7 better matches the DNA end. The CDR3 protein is CASSPSAERGIEQYF. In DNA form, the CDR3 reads TGTGCCAGCAGCCCCTCGGCGGAGAGGGGTATCGAGCAGTACTTC.